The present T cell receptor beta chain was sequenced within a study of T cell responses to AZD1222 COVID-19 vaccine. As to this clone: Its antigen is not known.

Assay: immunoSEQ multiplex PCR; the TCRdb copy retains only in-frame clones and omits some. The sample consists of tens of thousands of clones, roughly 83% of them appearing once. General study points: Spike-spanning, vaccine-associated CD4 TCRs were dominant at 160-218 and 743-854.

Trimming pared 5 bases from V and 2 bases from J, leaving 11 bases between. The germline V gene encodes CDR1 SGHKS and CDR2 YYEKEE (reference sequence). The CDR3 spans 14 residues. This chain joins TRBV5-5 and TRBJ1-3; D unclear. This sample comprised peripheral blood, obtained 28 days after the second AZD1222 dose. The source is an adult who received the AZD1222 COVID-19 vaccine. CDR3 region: CASSRSGAGNTIYF. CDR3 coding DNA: TGTGCCAGCAGTAGGTCCGGGGCTGGAAACACCATATATTTT.